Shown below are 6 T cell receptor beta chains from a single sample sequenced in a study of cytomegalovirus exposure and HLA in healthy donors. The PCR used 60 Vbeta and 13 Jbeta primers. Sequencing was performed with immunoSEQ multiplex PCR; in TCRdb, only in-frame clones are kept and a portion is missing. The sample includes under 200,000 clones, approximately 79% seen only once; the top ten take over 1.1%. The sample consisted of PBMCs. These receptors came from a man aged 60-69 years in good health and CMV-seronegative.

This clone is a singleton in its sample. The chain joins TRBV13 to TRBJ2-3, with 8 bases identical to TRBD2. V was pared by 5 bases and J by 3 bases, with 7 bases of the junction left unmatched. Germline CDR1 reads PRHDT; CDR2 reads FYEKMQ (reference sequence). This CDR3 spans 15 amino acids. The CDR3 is CASSQLADPTDTQYF. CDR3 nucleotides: TGTGCCAGCAGCCAACTAGCGGACCCGACAGATACGCAGTATTTT.

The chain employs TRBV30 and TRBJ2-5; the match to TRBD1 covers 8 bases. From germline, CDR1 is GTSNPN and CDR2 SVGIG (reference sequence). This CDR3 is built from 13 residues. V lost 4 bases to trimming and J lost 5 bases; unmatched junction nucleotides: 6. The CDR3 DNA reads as TGTGCCTGGAACCAGGGGGCGCGTGAGACCCAGTACTTC. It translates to CAWNQGARETQYF.

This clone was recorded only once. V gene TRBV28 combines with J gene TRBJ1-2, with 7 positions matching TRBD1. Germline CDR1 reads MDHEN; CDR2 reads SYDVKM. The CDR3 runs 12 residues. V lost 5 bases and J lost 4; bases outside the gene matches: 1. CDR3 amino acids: CASSGTAYGYTF. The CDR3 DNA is TGTGCCAGCAGTGGGACAGCCTATGGCTACACCTTC.

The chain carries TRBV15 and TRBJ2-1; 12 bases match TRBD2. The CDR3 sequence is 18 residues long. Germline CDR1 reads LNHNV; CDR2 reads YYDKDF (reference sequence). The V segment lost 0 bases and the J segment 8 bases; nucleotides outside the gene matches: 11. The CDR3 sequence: CATSRDFDGLAGSYEQFF. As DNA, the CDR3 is TGTGCCACCAGCAGAGATTTTGACGGACTAGCGGGATCTTATGAGCAGTTCTTC.

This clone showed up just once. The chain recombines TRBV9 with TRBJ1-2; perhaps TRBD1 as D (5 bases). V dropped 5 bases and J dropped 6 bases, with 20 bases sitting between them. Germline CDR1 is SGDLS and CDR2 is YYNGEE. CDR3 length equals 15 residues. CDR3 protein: CASSLSGQGVDGYTF. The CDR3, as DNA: TGTGCCAGCAGTCTCTCTGGACAAGGAGTCGATGGCTACACCTTC.

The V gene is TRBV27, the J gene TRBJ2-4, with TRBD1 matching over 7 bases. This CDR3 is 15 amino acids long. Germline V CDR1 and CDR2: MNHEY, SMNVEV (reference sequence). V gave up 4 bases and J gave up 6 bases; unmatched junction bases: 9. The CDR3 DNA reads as TGTGCCAGCAGTTCTACCGGGACAGTTGGAAACATTCAGTACTTC. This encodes CASSSTGTVGNIQYF.